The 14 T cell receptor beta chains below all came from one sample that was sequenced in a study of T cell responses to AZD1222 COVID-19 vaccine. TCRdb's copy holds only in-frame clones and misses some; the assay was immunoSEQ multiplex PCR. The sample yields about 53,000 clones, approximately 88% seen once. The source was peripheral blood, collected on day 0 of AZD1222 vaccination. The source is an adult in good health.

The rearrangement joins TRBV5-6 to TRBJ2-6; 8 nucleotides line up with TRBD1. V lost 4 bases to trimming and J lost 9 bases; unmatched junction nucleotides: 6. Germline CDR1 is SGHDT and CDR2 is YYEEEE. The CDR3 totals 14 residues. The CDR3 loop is CASSKRGTGNVLTF. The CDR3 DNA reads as TGTGCCAGCAGCAAACGAGGGACAGGCAACGTCCTGACTTTC.

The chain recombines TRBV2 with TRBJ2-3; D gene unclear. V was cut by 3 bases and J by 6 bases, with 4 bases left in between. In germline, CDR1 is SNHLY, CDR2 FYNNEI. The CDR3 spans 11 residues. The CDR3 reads CASSDGDTQYF. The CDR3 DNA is TGTGCCAGCAGTGATGGGGATACGCAGTATTTT.

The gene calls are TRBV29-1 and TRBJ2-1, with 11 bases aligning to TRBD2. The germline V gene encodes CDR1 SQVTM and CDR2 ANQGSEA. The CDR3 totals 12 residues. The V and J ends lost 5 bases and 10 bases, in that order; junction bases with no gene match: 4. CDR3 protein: CSVTSGRGEQFF. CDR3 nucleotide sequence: TGCAGCGTTACTAGCGGGAGAGGGGAGCAGTTCTTC.

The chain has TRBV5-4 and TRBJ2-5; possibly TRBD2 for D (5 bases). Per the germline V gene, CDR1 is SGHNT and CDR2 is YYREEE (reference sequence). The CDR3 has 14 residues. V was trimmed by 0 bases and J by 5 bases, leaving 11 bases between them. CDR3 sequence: CASSLAGIEETQYF. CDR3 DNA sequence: TGTGCCAGCAGCTTGGCCGGGATCGAGGAGACCCAGTACTTC.

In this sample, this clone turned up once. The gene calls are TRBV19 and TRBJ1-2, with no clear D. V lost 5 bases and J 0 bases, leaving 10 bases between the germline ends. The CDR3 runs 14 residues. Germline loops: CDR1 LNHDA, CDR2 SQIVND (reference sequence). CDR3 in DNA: TGTGCCAGTAGTCGTGAAGCAGCTAACTATGGCTACACCTTC. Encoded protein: CASSREAANYGYTF.

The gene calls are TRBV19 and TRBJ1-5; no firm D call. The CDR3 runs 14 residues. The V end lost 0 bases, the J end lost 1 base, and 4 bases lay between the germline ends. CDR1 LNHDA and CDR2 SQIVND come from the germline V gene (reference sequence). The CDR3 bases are TGTGCCAGTAGTATAGAGGCCAGCAATCAGCCCCAGCATTTT. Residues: CASSIEASNQPQHF.

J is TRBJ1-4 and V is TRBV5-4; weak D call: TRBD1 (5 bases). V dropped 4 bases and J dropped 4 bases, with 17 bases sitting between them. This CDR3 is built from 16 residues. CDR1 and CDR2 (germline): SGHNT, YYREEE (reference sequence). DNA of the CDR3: TGTGCCAGCAGCCCGGGAGGGGACGGTCGTAATGAAAAACTGTTTTTT. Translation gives CASSPGGDGRNEKLFF.

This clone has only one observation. Here the CDR3 reads CASSQETEAFF. The CDR3 DNA reads TGCGCCAGCAGCCAAGAGACAGAAGCTTTCTTT. The chain links TRBV4-1 to TRBJ1-1; unclear D gene. The CDR3 totals 11 residues. V dropped 0 bases and J dropped 8 bases, with 4 bases sitting between them. Germline CDR1 is MGHRA and CDR2 is YSYEKL.

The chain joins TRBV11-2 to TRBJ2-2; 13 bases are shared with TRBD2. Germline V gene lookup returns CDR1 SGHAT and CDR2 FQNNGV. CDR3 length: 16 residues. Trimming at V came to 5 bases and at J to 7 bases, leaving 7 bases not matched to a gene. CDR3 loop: CASSQLAGGWYGELFF. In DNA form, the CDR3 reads TGTGCCAGCAGCCAACTAGCGGGAGGGTGGTACGGGGAGCTGTTTTTT.

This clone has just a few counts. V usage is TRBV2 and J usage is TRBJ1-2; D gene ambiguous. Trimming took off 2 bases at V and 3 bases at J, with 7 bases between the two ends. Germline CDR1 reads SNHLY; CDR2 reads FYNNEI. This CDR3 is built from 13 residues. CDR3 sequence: CASSESRDYGYTF. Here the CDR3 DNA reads TGTGCCAGCAGTGAAAGTAGGGACTATGGCTACACCTTC.

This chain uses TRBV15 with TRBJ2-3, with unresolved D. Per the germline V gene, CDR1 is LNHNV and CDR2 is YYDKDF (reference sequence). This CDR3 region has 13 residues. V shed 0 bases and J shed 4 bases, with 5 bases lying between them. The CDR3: CATSRDPSDTQYF. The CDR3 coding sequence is TGTGCCACCAGCAGAGATCCGTCAGATACGCAGTATTTT.

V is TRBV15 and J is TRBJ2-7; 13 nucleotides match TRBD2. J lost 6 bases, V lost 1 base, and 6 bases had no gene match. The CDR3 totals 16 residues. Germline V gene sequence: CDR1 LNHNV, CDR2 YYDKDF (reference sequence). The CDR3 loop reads CATSRGGTSGIGEQYF. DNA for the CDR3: TGTGCCACCAGCAGAGGTGGGACTAGCGGGATCGGCGAGCAGTACTTC.

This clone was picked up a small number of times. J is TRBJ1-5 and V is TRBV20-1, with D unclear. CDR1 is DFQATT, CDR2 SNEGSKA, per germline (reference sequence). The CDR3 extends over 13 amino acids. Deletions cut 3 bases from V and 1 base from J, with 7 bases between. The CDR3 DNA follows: TGCAGTGCTAGTGGGGTAAGCAATCAGCCCCAGCATTTT. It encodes CSASGVSNQPQHF.

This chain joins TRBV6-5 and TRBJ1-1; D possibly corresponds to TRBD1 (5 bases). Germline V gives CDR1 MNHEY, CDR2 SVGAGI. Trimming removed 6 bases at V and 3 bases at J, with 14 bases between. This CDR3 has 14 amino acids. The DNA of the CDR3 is TGTGCCAGCAGGGGGCGACTGCGATACACTGAAGCTTTCTTT. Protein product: CASRGRLRYTEAFF.